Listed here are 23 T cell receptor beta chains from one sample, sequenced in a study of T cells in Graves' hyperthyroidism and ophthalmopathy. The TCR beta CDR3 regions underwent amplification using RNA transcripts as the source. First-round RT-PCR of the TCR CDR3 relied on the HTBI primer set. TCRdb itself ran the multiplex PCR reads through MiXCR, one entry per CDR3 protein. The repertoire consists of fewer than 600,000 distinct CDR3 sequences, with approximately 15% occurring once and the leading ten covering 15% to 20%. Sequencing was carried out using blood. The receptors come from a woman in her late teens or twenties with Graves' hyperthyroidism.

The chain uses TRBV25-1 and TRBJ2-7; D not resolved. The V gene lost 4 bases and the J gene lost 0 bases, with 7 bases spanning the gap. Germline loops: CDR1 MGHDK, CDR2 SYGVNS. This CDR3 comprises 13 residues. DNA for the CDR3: TGTGCCAGCAGTGTAGTTGGCTCCTACGAGCAGTACGTC. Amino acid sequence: CASSVVGSYEQYV.

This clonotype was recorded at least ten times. The CDR3 reads CASSLDLSSGRDTGELFF. Written as DNA, the CDR3 is TGTGCCAGCAGCTTAGATCTGTCTAGCGGGAGGGACACCGGGGAGCTGTTTTTT. This chain links TRBV11-3 with TRBJ2-2, with TRBD2 matching over 12 bases. J was trimmed by 3 bases and V by 0 bases; bases with no gene match: 5. Germline V CDR1 and CDR2: SGHNT, YENEEA. CDR3 length: 18 amino acids.

The CDR3 sequence is CASRSDNYEQYF. CDR3 bases: TGTGCCAGCAGGTCCGACAATTACGAGCAGTACTTC. V gene TRBV12-3 or TRBV12-4 combines with J gene TRBJ2-7; D gene ambiguous. Between the trimmed V and J ends, which lost 6 bases and 4 bases, there was a span of 10 bases. The length of the CDR3 is 12 residues.

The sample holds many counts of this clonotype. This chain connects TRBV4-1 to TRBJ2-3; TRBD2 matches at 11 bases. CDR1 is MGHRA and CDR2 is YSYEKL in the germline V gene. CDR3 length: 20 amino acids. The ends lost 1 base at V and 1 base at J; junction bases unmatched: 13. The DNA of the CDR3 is TGCGCCAGCAGCCAAGTTGGGCTAGCGGGAGGCCTTACAGGCACAGATACGCAGTATTTT. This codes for CASSQVGLAGGLTGTDTQYF.

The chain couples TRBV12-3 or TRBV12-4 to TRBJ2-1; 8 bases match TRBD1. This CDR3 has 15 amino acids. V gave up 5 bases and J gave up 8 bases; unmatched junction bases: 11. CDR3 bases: TGTGCCAGCAGTCGGGCGACAGGGGTTATGGATGAGCAGTTCTTC. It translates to CASSRATGVMDEQFF.

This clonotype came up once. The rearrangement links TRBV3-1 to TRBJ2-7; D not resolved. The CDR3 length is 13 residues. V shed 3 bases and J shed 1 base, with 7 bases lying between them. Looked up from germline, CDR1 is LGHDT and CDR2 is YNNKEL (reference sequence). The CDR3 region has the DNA TGTGCCAGCAGCCATCACTTTTCCTACGAGCAGTACGTC. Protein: CASSHHFSYEQYV.

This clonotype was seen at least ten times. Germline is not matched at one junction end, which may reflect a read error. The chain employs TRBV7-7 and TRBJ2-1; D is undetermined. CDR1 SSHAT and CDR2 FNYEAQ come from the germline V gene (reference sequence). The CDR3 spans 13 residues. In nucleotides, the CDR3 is TGTGCTAGCAGCCGGGCCCCCCGAGATGAGCAGTTCTTC. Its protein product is CASSRAPRDEQFF. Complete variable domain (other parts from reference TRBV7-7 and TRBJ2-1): GAGVSQSPRYKVTKRGQDVTLRCDPISSHATLYWYQQALGQGPEFLTYFNYEAQPDKSGLPSDRFSAERPEGSISTLTIQRTEQRDSAMYRCASSRAPRDEQFFGPGTRLTVL.

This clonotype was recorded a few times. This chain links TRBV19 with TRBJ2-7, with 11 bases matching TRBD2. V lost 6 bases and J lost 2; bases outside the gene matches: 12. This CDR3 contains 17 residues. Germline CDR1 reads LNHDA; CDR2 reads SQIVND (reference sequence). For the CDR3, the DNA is TGTGCCAGTAGACAACGCGTTACGACTAGCGGGACCTACGAGCAGTACTTC. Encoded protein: CASRQRVTTSGTYEQYF.

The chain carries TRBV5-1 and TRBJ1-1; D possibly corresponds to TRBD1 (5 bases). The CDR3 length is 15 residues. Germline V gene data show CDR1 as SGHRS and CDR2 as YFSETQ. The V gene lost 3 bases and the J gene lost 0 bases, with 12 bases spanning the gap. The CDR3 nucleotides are TGCGCCAGCAGCTGGGGGACGGGATTGAACACTGAAGCTTTCTTT. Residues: CASSWGTGLNTEAFF.

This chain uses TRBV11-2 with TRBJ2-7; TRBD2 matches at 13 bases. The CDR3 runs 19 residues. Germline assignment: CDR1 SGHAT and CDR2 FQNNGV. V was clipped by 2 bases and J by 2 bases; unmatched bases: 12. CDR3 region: CASSLTAPGTSGAPYEQYF. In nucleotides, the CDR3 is TGTGCCAGCAGCTTAACAGCGCCCGGGACTAGCGGGGCACCCTACGAGCAGTACTTC.

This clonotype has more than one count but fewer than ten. The CDR3 here is CASARPLAGTDTQYF. The CDR3 region has the DNA TGTGCCAGCGCAAGGCCCCTAGCGGGCACAGATACGCAGTATTTT. This rearrangement joins TRBV11-3 to TRBJ2-3; 7 bases are a match to TRBD2. The CDR3 has 15 residues. CDR1 is SGHNT, CDR2 YENEEA, per germline. V shed 8 bases and J 1 base; nucleotides not matched to a gene: 9.

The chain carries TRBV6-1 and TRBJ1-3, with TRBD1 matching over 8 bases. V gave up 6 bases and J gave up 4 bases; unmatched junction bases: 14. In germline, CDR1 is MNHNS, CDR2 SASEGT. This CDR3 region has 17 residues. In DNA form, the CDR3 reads TGTGCCAGCAGCCTACAACTACCACAGGGGGTGGGAAACACCATATATTTT. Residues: CASSLQLPQGVGNTIYF.

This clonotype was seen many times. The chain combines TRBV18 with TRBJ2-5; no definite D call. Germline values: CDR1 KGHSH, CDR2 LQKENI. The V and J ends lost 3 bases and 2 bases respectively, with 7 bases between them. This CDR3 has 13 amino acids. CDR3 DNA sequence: TGTGCCAGCTCACCGAACTTGCAAGAGACCCAGTACTTC. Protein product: CASSPNLQETQYF. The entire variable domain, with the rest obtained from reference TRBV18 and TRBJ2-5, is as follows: NAGVMQNPRHLVRRRGQEARLRCSPMKGHSHVYWYRQLPEEGLKFMVYLQKENIIDESGMPKERFSAEFPKEGPSILRIQQVVRGDSAAYFCASSPNLQETQYFGPGTRLLVL.

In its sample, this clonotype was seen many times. CDR3 DNA: TGCAGTGCTAGAATGGCGGGGGGGGGAGATACGCAGTATTTT. This encodes CSARMAGGGDTQYF. The chain is built from TRBV20-1 and TRBJ2-3; 9 nucleotides line up with TRBD2. The CDR3 is 14 residues long. V lost 2 bases, J lost 5 bases, and 5 bases stayed unmatched. The germline gives CDR1 DFQATT, CDR2 SNEGSKA (reference sequence).

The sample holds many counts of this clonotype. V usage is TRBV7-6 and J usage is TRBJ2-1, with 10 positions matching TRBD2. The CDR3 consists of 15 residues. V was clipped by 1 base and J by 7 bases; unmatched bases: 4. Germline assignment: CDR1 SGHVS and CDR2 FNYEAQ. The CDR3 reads CASSLEREGGNEQFF. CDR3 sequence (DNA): TGTGCCAGCAGCTTAGAGCGGGAGGGTGGTAATGAGCAGTTCTTC.

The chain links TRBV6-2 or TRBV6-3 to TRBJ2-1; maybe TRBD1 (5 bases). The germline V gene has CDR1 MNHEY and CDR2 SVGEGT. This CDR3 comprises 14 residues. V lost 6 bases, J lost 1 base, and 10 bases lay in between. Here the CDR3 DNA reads TGTGCCAGCAGAGGTCGGACATCCTACAATGAGCAGTTCTTC. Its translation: CASRGRTSYNEQFF.

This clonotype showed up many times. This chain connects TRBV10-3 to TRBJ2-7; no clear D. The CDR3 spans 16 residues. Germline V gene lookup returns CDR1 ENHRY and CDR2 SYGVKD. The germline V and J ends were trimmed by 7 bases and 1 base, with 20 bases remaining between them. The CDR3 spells CAINLDGPWGSYEQYF. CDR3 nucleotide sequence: TGTGCCATCAACCTGGACGGACCCTGGGGATCCTACGAGCAGTACTTC.

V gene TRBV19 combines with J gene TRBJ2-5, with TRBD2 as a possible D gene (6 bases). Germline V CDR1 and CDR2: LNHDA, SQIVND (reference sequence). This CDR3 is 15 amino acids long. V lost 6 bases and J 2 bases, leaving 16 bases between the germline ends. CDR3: CASRRAGLFQETQYF. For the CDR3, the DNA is TGTGCCAGTAGACGTGCGGGACTTTTTCAAGAGACCCAGTACTTC.

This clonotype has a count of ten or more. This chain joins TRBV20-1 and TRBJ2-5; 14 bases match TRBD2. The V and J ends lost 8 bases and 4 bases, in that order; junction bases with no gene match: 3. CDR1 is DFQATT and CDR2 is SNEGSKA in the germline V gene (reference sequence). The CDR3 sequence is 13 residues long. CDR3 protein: CSSGLAGGETQYF. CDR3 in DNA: TGCAGTTCAGGACTAGCGGGAGGAGAGACCCAGTACTTC.

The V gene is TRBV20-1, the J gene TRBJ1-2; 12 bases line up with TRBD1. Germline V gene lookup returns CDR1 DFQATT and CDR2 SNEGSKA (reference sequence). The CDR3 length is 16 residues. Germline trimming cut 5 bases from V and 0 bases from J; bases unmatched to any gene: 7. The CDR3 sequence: CSADTGTGGANYGYTF. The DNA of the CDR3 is TGCAGTGCTGATACCGGGACAGGGGGCGCTAACTATGGCTACACCTTC.

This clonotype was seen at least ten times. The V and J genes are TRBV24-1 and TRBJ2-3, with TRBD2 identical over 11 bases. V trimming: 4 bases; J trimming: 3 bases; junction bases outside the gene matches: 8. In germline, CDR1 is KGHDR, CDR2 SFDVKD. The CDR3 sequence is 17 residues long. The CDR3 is CATSDPLASGRTDTQYF. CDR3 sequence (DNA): TGTGCCACCAGTGACCCTTTGGCTAGCGGGAGGACAGATACGCAGTATTTT.

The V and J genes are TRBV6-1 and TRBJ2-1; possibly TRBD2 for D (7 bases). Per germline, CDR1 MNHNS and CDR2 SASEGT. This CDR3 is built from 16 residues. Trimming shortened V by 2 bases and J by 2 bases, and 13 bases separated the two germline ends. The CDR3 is CASSERGGAPYNEQFF. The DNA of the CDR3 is TGTGCCAGCAGTGAAAGAGGGGGGGCACCCTACAATGAGCAGTTCTTC.

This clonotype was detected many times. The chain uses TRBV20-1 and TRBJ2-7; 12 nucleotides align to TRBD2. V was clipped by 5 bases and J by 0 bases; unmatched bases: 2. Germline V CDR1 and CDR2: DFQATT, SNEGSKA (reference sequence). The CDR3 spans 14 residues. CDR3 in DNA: TGCAGTGCTTCGACTAGCGGGAGCTCCTACGAGCAGTACTTC. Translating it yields CSASTSGSSYEQYF.